This T cell receptor (beta chain) was documented in a study of blood T cell repertoires in COVID-19. Study in general: T cells, B-cell-depleted T cells, or PBMCs supplied cDNA or gDNA.

Original handling: Amplification from reference gene primers served as the basis for estimated nucleated cell counts. Profiled with immunoSEQ multiplex PCR; TCRdb holds only in-frame clones, not every one. Clone size and V and J calls were adopted from that table, with D and trimming inferred from the DNA. The data contain some 200,000 clones, 83% of them seen just once; the ten biggest clones take up about 1.3%. Enrolled during active infection, Seattle patients were then followed longitudinally. This clone appeared a single time. The CDR3 runs to 15 residues. CDR1 is MGHDK and CDR2 is SYGVNS in the germline V gene. The V gene lost 5 bases and the J gene lost 0 bases, with 13 bases spanning the gap.

This receptor was obtained from a woman aged 25 to 39 with COVID-19, enrolled during active disease. Sequencing was performed on peripheral blood. The rearrangement uses TRBV25-1 and TRBJ1-1, with D uncertain. The DNA of the CDR3 is TGTGCCAGCAGTATGCGGGATGTTCTGAACACTGAAGCTTTCTTT. Encoded protein: CASSMRDVLNTEAFF.